These 21 T cell receptor beta chains were all obtained from the same sample, sequenced in a study of T cell changes during pregnancy in multiple sclerosis. The method was immunoSEQ multiplex PCR; TCRdb's version includes in-frame clones alone and lacks a portion of them. The table records under 75,000 clones, around nine tenths of them present only once. Sequences were derived from peripheral blood, sampled in the third trimester of pregnancy. Every receptor here comes from a female donor in good health, enrolled as a control in a pregnancy study.

This sequence joins TRBV6-4 and TRBJ2-7; 10 bases agree with TRBD1. V lost 0 bases and J lost 3; bases outside the gene matches: 2. There are 15 residues in the CDR3. Germline CDR1 is MRHNA and CDR2 is SNTAGT. CDR3 protein: CASSDSGTGVYEQYF. CDR3 nucleotide sequence: TGTGCCAGCAGTGACTCGGGGACAGGGGTCTACGAGCAGTACTTC.

The rearrangement uses TRBV9 and TRBJ2-7; TRBD1 matches 7 bases. With 0 bases clipped from V and 3 bases from J, the junction kept 6 bases outside the gene matches. Germline V gene data show CDR1 as SGDLS and CDR2 as YYNGEE. This CDR3 is 15 amino acids long. CDR3 region: CASSVDKGASYEQYF. CDR3 in DNA: TGTGCCAGCAGCGTAGATAAGGGGGCAAGCTACGAGCAGTACTTC.

A single count supports this clone. The rearrangement joins TRBV13 to TRBJ2-1, with D perhaps TRBD2 (8 bases). The CDR3 totals 12 residues. Trimming left V 4 bases short and J 15 bases short, with 16 bases between. Germline V CDR1 and CDR2: PRHDT, FYEKMQ (reference sequence). The DNA for the CDR3 is TGTGCCAGCAGCTCCCGGGGGGGACAGTGGTTCTTC. Encoded protein: CASSSRGGQWFF. The variable domain in full, completed from reference TRBV13 and TRBJ2-1, reads AAGVIQSPRHLIKEKRETATLKCYPIPRHDTVYWYQQGPGQDPQFLISFYEKMQSDKGSIPDRFSAQQFSDYHSELNMSSLELGDSALYFCASSSRGGQWFFGPGTRLTVL.

The chain uses TRBV7-2 and TRBJ2-7, with 7 bases aligning to TRBD1. CDR3 length equals 14 residues. The V and J ends lost 2 bases and 4 bases, in that order; junction bases with no gene match: 5. CDR1 and CDR2 from the germline V gene are SGHTA and FQGNSA. DNA for the CDR3: TGTGCCAGCAGCTTACACGGGACAGAATACGAGCAGTACTTC. Encoded protein: CASSLHGTEYEQYF.

This chain uses TRBV4-2 with TRBJ2-1, with TRBD2 matching 8 bases. J was trimmed by 4 bases and V by 0 bases; bases with no gene match: 17. Looked up from germline, CDR1 is LGHNA and CDR2 is YNFKEQ. The CDR3 runs 20 residues. CDR3 sequence: CASSQEGPAGAYRRYNEQFF. The CDR3, as DNA: TGTGCCAGCAGCCAAGAGGGCCCAGCGGGGGCCTACCGGAGATACAATGAGCAGTTCTTC.

As for this clone: This specimen includes other DNA sequences encoding the same CDR3. V usage is TRBV7-9 and J usage is TRBJ1-1; 9 bases are shared with TRBD1. Germline V gene lookup returns CDR1 SEHNR and CDR2 FQNEAQ (reference sequence). This CDR3 spans 14 amino acids. The J segment lost 2 bases and the V segment lost 3 bases, leaving 1 base of the junction unmatched. The CDR3 coding sequence is TGTGCCAGCAGCTTGGGACAGGGCAACACTGAAGCTTTCTTT. Residues: CASSLGQGNTEAFF.

This sequence joins TRBV9 and TRBJ1-2, with TRBD1 matching over 7 bases. Trimming took 0 bases from V and 4 from J; bases not matched to a gene: 3. The CDR3 sequence is 14 residues long. Per the germline V gene, CDR1 is SGDLS and CDR2 is YYNGEE. CDR3 in amino acids: CASSVGDSLYGYTF. In DNA, the CDR3 is TGTGCCAGCAGCGTAGGGGACAGTCTCTATGGCTACACCTTC.

V and J are TRBV15 and TRBJ2-4; tentatively, D is TRBD2 (6 bases). Germline V gene sequence: CDR1 LNHNV, CDR2 YYDKDF (reference sequence). The CDR3 length is 15 residues. Trimming cost V 3 bases and J 11 bases, with 20 bases left between them. The CDR3 region has the DNA TGTGCCACCAGCAGGGCCGGGACTCGACAAATCCTTCAGTACTTC. This codes for CATSRAGTRQILQYF. The complete variable domain, with remaining parts taken from reference TRBV15 and TRBJ2-4, reads DAMVIQNPRYQVTQFGKPVTLSCSQTLNHNVMYWYQQKSSQAPKLLFHYYDKDFNNEADTPDNFQSRRPNTSFCFLDIRSPGLGDTAMYLCATSRAGTRQILQYFGAGTRLSVL.

V gene TRBV28 combines with J gene TRBJ2-7; no firm D call. The V end lost 6 bases, the J end lost 4 bases, and 7 bases lay between the germline ends. There are 11 residues in the CDR3. Germline V CDR1 and CDR2: MDHEN, SYDVKM. In DNA, the CDR3 is TGTGCCAGCAGCCGTAATTACGAGCAGTACTTC. Its translation: CASSRNYEQYF.

This clone turned up a few times. This chain joins TRBV30 and TRBJ1-1, with D maybe TRBD1 (6 bases). Germline loops: CDR1 GTSNPN, CDR2 SVGIG (reference sequence). This CDR3 is 13 amino acids long. V lost 3 bases and J lost 1, with 9 bases in between. The CDR3, as DNA: TGTGCCTGGAGCGGGACAACGAACACTGAAGCTTTCTTT. It translates to CAWSGTTNTEAFF. Looking up the rest from reference TRBV30 and TRBJ1-1 gives the full variable domain: SQTIHQWPATLVQPVGSPLSLECTVEGTSNPNLYWYRQAAGRGLQLLFYSVGIGQISSEVPQNLSASRPQDRQFILSSKKLLLSDSGFYLCAWSGTTNTEAFFGQGTRLTVV.

V gene TRBV29-1 combines with J gene TRBJ1-1, with D unclear. The CDR3 has 12 amino acids. V lost 6 bases to trimming and J lost 0 bases, with 8 bases between them. Germline CDR1 and CDR2: SQVTM and ANQGSEA. The CDR3 region is CSVRRLNTEAFF. In DNA, the CDR3 is TGCAGCGTCCGCCGGTTGAACACTGAAGCTTTCTTT.

J is TRBJ2-1 and V is TRBV4-1; no clear D. The CDR3 covers 12 residues. The V gene lost 1 base and the J gene lost 12 bases, with 10 bases spanning the gap. Looked up from germline, CDR1 is MGHRA and CDR2 is YSYEKL. The chain's CDR3 is CASSQVGLGQFF. DNA for the CDR3: TGCGCCAGCAGCCAAGTTGGGCTGGGGCAGTTCTTC.

This clone was detected once. The chain recombines TRBV5-4 with TRBJ2-6; no firm D call. The CDR3 has 17 amino acids. V was clipped by 2 bases and J by 2 bases, with 14 bases between them. CDR1 SGHNT and CDR2 YYREEE come from the germline V gene (reference sequence). DNA for the CDR3: TGTGCCAGCAGCTTTCACGGCAGGCTTACTGGGGCCAACGTCCTGACTTTC. It is translated as CASSFHGRLTGANVLTF.

The chain couples TRBV29-1 to TRBJ1-3, with TRBD1 as a possible D gene (6 bases). This CDR3 is 16 amino acids long. Germline V lookup: CDR1 SQVTM, CDR2 ANQGSEA. Trimming took off 0 bases at V and 0 bases at J, with 12 bases between the two ends. The CDR3 bases are TGCAGCGTTGAAGAACCAACAGGGCTCTCTGGAAACACCATATATTTT. Its translation: CSVEEPTGLSGNTIYF.

The gene calls are TRBV6-6 and TRBJ2-3, with 8 bases identical to TRBD2. The J segment lost 1 base and the V segment lost 6 bases, leaving 3 bases of the junction unmatched. The CDR3 contains 14 residues. Per germline, CDR1 MNHNY and CDR2 SVGAGI (reference sequence). The CDR3 coding sequence is TGTGCCAGCAGGTCCGGGGGGGGCACAGATACGCAGTATTTT. This gives the protein CASRSGGGTDTQYF.

The chain combines TRBV6-1 with TRBJ1-2; D possibly corresponds to TRBD1 (5 bases). Deletions cut 2 bases from V and 1 base from J, with 11 bases between. Germline V CDR1 and CDR2: MNHNS, SASEGT. The length of the CDR3 is 15 residues. Here the CDR3 reads CASSEWQGLNYGYTF. DNA of the CDR3: TGTGCCAGCAGTGAATGGCAGGGTCTTAACTATGGCTACACCTTC.

The chain combines TRBV4-1 with TRBJ1-5; D not certain. This CDR3 has 15 residues. Trimming stripped 6 bases from V and 0 bases from J, with 12 bases between. Germline V gene lookup returns CDR1 MGHRA and CDR2 YSYEKL. The CDR3 sequence: CASSPAGYSNQPQHF. CDR3 bases: TGCGCCAGCAGTCCCGCAGGCTATAGCAATCAGCCCCAGCATTTT.

V and J are TRBV5-6 and TRBJ2-2, with TRBD2 matching 7 bases. Germline V gives CDR1 SGHDT, CDR2 YYEEEE. The V gene end was trimmed by 3 bases and the J gene end by 2 bases; junction bases not matched to a gene: 1. The CDR3 length is 14 residues. CDR3 protein: CASSSGLNTGELFF. DNA of the CDR3: TGTGCCAGCAGCTCGGGACTAAACACCGGGGAGCTGTTTTTT.

The chain recombines TRBV6-1 with TRBJ2-7; 7 bases match TRBD1. J was trimmed by 2 bases and V by 0 bases; bases with no gene match: 4. The V gene's germline CDR1 is MNHNS and CDR2 SASEGT. The CDR3 consists of 15 residues. This CDR3 is CASSEADRMAYEQYF. The CDR3, as DNA: TGTGCCAGCAGTGAAGCGGACAGGATGGCCTACGAGCAGTACTTC.

The V call is TRBV11-1, the J call TRBJ1-1; 8 bases line up with TRBD1. Trimming removed 2 bases from V and 7 bases from J; junction bases left unmatched: 3. This CDR3 has 13 residues. From germline, CDR1 is SGHAT and CDR2 FQDESV (reference sequence). CDR3 protein: CASSLYGTGEAFF. In DNA, the CDR3 is TGTGCCAGCAGCTTATATGGGACAGGTGAAGCTTTCTTT.

CDR3 coding DNA: TGTGCCAGTAGTTTATCCCAGGGGTTGACTGAAGCTTTCTTT. This translates into CASSLSQGLTEAFF. The J gene is TRBJ1-1, the V gene TRBV19; D possibly corresponds to TRBD1 (6 bases). CDR1 and CDR2 from the germline V gene are LNHDA and SQIVND (reference sequence). This CDR3 contains 14 residues. V shed 5 bases and J shed 5 bases, with 15 bases lying between them.